This record looks at one T cell receptor beta chain sequence and its context. The data belong to a study of shared clonotypes between healthy human individuals. CD45RO-negative, CCR7-selected cells formed the naive CD8 fraction, which excluded terminally differentiated effector memory CD45RA+ cells. For sorted subsets, about 190 ng DNA per replicate equaled approximately 30,000 T cell genomes. Source study methods: Junction-only sequences produced by ImmunoSEQ had no quality scores, so filtering differed. Method: immunoSEQ multiplex PCR; TCRdb's copy keeps in-frame clones and lacks some. The V and J calls and the clone size are those of that table, but D and trimming were determined from the DNA. The sample includes about 2 million clones, approximately 94% of them seen just once. Sequencing was performed on naive CD8+ T cells sorted from blood. The receptor was derived from a man in his late teens or twenties in good health.

The CDR3 nucleotides are TGCGCCAGCAGCCAAGACAGTCAACCCCTCCACTTT. The encoded protein is CASSQDSQPLHF. The V and J genes are TRBV4-1 and TRBJ1-6; D uncertain. Germline CDR1 is MGHRA and CDR2 is YSYEKL. CDR3 length equals 12 residues. V was pared by 0 bases and J by 12 bases, with 6 bases between.